This TCR beta chain was documented in a study of cytomegalovirus exposure and HLA in healthy donors. The CDR3 is made up of 14 amino acids. Germline loops: CDR1 MNHEY, CDR2 SVGAGI. Trimming took 4 bases from V and 0 from J, leaving 9 bases between them. Study outcomes and limitations: High sensitivity and specificity were reportedly achieved when the classifier diagnosed cytomegalovirus status. The listing of 160 or so TCR beta chains classed them as cytomegalovirus-associated. In a later analysis, first-cohort TCR clusters were found to tend to co-occur in the approximately 110 validation repertoires.

The donors formed part of the roughly 110-subject validation cohort, distinct from the approximately 670-subject first cohort. About this clone: Its antigen is undetermined.

This table comes from immunoSEQ multiplex PCR, and its TCRdb copy is limited to in-frame clones, with some not included. The top ten hold over 1% of the sample, which has roughly 330,000 clones, 87% seen once. The receptor comes from a woman aged 25 to 39 in good health and CMV-seropositive. The genes are TRBV6-5 and TRBJ1-1, with TRBD1 as a possible D gene (5 bases). The source material was PBMCs. CDR3 sequence (DNA): TGTGCCAGCAGTTCGGGACTCTTGAACACTGAAGCTTTCTTT. Protein product: CASSSGLLNTEAFF.